This TCR beta chain was recovered during a study of PD-1 blockade in classical Hodgkin lymphoma. The V gene's germline CDR1 is SEHNR and CDR2 FQNEAQ (reference sequence). CDR3 length equals 13 residues. The V and J ends lost 4 bases and 7 bases respectively, with 14 bases between them. Method: immunoSEQ multiplex PCR; TCRdb's copy keeps in-frame clones and lacks some. The repertoire holds about 22,000 clones, about 72% seen once, with around 1.2% in the top ten. Specified time point: cycle 4 day 1 (C4D1), after 5 to 7 weeks of nivolumab. All patients experienced relapse after autologous stem cell transplantation, and brentuximab vedotin exposure was variable. With magnetic negative selection, CD4+ T cells were purified from PBMCs that had been thawed.

V and J are TRBV7-9 and TRBJ2-7; D is undetermined. The source is a human donor with classical Hodgkin lymphoma. The sequencing here drew on CD4+ T cells from blood, taken before the fourth cycle of nivolumab. Here the CDR3 reads CASSSTGFWEQYF. CDR3 coding DNA: TGTGCCAGCAGCTCGACCGGGTTCTGGGAGCAGTACTTC.